This T cell receptor beta chain was observed in a study of blood T cell repertoires in COVID-19. Study-wide background: COVID-19 samples collected from the United States, Italy and Spain covered acute and convalescent phases.

CDR3 length: 13 amino acids. Trimming removed 1 base from V and 1 base from J, with 5 bases in between. The V gene's germline CDR1 is MDHEN and CDR2 SYDVKM. This clone showed up just once. Sequencing used immunoSEQ multiplex PCR; TCRdb keeps in-frame clones, though not all of them. The sample lists about 280,000 clones; around 85% were seen once. Clinical histories supplied by participants themselves formed the basis of cohort assignment. The recovered donors of Cohort 3 showed two negative PCRs, clearance, or symptom resolution. The specimen was PBMCs or T cells enriched from blood (not recorded which). The V call is TRBV28, the J call TRBJ2-7; D is uncertain. The sequence was collected from a woman aged 45-65 years who had recovered from COVID-19. CDR3 bases: TGTGCCAGCAGTTTATCTATTTCCTACGAGCAGTACTTC. It translates to CASSLSISYEQYF.